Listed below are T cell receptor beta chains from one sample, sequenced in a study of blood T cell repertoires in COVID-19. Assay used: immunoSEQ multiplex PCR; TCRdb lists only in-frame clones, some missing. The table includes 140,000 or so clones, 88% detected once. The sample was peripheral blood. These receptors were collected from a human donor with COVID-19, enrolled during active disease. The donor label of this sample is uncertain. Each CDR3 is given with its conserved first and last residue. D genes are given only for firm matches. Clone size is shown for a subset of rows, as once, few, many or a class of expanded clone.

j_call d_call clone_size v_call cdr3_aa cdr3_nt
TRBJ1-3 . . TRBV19 CASSIGDFSGNTIYF TGTGCCAGTAGTATAGGAGACTTTTCTGGAAACACCATATATTTT
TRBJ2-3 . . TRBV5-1 CASSAAGLANTDTQYF TGCGCCAGCAGCGCGGCGGGGCTAGCGAACACAGATACGCAGTATTTT
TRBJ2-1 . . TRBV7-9 CASSWRVAGPRDEQFF TGTGCCAGCAGCTGGAGGGTGGCGGGGCCACGGGATGAGCAGTTCTTC
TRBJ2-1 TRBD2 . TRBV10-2 CASRPGTSANEQFF TGCGCCAGCAGGCCCGGGACTAGCGCCAATGAGCAGTTCTTC
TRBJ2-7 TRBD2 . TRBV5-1 CASSIGTSGGPGQYF TGCGCCAGCAGCATCGGGACTAGCGGGGGTCCCGGACAGTACTTC
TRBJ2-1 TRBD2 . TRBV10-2 CATGLAGYNEQFF TGCGCCACCGGACTAGCGGGATACAATGAGCAGTTCTTC
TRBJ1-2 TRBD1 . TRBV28 CASSLGTGLYGYTF TGTGCCAGCAGTTTAGGGACAGGGCTATATGGCTACACCTTC
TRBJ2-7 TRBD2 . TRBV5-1 CASSLAFGTSLYEQYF TGCGCCAGCAGCTTGGCCTTCGGGACTAGCCTCTACGAGCAGTACTTC
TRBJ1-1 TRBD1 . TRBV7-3 CASSSGQATEAFF TGTGCCAGCAGCTCGGGACAGGCGACTGAAGCTTTCTTT
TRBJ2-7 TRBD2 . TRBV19 CASSITSGSYEQYF TGTGCCAGTAGTATCACTAGCGGGAGCTACGAGCAGTACTTC
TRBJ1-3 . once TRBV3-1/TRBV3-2 CASSQDWTVSSGNTIYF TGTGCCAGCAGCCAAGATTGGACAGTCTCCTCTGGAAACACCATATATTTT
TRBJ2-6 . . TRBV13 CASSLGGTYSGANVLTF TGTGCCAGCAGCTTAGGGGGCACGTACTCTGGGGCCAACGTCCTGACTTTC
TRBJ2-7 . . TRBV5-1 CASSTGGSSYEQYF TGCGCCAGCAGCACCGGGGGTAGCTCCTACGAGCAGTACTTC
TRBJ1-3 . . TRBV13 CASSKQGSGNTIYF TGTGCCAGCAGCAAGCAGGGGTCGGGAAACACCATATATTTT
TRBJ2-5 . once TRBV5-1 CASSFSDRSETQYF TGCGCCAGCAGCTTCTCCGACAGGAGCGAGACCCAGTACTTC
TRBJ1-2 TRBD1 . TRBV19 CASTGQGVHGYTF TGTGCCAGTACGGGACAGGGTGTCCATGGCTACACCTTC
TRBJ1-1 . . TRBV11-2 CASSLGRVAEAFF TGTGCCAGCAGCTTAGGCAGGGTAGCCGAAGCTTTCTTT
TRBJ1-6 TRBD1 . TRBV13 CASSLGQGISSPLHF TGTGCCAGCAGCTTAGGACAGGGGATTTCGTCACCCCTCCACTTT
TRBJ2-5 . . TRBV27 CASSSQGPQETQYF TGTGCCAGCAGTTCACAGGGACCTCAGGAGACCCAGTACTTC
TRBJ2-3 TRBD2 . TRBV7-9 CASSSSGGDTQYF TGTGCCAGCAGCTCCTCGGGGGGAGATACGCAGTATTTT
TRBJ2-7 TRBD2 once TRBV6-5 CASSYSGTSGYEQYF TGTGCCAGCAGTTATTCAGGGACTAGCGGCTACGAGCAGTACTTC
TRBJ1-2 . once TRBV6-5 CATRGNWANYGYTF TGTGCCACCCGGGGAAATTGGGCGAATTATGGCTACACCTTC
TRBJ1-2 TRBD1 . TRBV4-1 CASSQPGTGSGYTF TGCGCCAGCAGCCAACCCGGGACAGGGTCCGGCTACACCTTC
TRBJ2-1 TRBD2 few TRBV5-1 CASRQGTSGSYNEQFF TGCGCCAGCAGACAAGGGACTAGCGGCTCCTACAATGAGCAGTTCTTC
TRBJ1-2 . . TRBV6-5 CASNAGVYGYTF TGTGCCAGCAATGCAGGGGTCTATGGCTACACCTTC
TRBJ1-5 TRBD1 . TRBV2 CASSPMTGGGEPQHF TGTGCCAGCAGCCCGATGACAGGGGGCGGAGAGCCCCAGCATTTT